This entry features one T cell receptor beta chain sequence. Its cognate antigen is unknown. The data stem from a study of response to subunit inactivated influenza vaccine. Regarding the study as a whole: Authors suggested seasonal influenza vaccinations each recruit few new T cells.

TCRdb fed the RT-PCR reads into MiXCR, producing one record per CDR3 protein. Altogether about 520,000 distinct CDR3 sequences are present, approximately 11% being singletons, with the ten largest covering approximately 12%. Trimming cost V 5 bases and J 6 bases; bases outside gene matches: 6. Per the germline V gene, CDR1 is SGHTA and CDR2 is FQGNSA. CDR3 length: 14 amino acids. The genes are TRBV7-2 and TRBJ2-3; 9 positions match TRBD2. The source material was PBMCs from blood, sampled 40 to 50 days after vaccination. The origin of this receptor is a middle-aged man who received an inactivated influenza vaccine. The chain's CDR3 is CASSRSGRWDTQYF. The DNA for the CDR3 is TGTGCCAGCAGCCGTAGCGGGAGATGGGATACGCAGTATTTT.